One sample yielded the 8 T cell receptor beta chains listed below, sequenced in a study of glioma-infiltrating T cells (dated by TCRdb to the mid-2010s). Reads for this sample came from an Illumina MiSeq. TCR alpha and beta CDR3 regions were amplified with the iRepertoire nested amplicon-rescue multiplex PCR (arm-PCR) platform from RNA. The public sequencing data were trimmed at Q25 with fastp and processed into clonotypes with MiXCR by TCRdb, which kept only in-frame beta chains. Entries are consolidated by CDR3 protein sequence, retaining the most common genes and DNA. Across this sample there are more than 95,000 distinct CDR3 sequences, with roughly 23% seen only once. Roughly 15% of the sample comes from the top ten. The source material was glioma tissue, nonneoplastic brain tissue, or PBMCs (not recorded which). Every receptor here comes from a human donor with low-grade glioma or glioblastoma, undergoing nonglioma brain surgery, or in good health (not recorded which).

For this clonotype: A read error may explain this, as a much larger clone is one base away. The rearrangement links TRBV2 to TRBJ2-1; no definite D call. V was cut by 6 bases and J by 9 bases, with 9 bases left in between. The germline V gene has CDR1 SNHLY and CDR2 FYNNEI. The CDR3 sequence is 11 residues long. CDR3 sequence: CASRCSAEQFF. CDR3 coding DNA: TGTGCCAGCAGGTGCTCGGCTGAGCAGTTCTTC.

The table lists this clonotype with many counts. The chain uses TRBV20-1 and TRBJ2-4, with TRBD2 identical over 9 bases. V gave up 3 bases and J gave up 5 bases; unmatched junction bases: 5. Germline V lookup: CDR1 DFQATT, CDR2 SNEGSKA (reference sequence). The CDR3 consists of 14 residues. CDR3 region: CSARVAGEENIQYF. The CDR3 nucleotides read TGCAGTGCTAGGGTAGCGGGAGAAGAAAACATTCAGTACTTC.

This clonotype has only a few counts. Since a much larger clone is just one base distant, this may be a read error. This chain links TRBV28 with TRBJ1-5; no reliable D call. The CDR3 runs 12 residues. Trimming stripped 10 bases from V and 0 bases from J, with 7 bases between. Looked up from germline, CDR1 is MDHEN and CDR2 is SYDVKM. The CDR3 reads CATEHSNQPQHF. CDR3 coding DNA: TGTGCCACCGAACATAGCAATCAGCCCCAGCATTTT.

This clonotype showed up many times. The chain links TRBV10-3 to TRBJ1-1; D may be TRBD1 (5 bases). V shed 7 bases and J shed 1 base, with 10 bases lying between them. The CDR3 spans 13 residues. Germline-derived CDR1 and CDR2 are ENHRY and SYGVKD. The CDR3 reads CAITKTENTEAFF. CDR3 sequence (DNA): TGTGCCATCACTAAGACAGAGAACACTGAAGCTTTCTTT.

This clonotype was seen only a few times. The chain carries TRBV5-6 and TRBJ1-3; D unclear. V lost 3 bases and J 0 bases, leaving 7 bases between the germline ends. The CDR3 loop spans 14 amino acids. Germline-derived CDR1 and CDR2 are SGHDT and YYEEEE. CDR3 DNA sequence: TGTGCCAGCAGCTCCTGGCCCTCTGGAAACACCATATATTTT. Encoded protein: CASSSWPSGNTIYF.

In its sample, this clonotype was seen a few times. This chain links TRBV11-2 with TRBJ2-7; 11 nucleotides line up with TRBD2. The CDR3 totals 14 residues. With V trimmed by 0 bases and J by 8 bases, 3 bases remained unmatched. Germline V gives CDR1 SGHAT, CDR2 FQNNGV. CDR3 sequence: CASSLDLTSGKQYF. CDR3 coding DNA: TGTGCCAGCAGCTTAGATCTGACTAGCGGGAAGCAGTACTTC.

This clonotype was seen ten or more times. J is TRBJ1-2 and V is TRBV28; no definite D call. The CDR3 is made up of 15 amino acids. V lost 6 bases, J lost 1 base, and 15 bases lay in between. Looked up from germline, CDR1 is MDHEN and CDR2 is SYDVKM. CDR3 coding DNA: TGTGCCAGCAGGCCCTACAGCAGTATTAACTATGGCTACACCTTC. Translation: CASRPYSSINYGYTF.

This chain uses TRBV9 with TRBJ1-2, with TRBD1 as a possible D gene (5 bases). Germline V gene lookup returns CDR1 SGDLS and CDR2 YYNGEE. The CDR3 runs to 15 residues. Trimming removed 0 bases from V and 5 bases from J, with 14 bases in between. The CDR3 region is CASSVGLQGSYGYTF. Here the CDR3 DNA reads TGTGCCAGCAGCGTAGGTCTTCAGGGATCTTATGGCTACACCTTC.